Presented here are 28 T cell receptor beta chains from one specimen sequenced in a study of cytomegalovirus exposure and HLA in healthy donors. The study ran its PCR with 60 Vbeta and 13 Jbeta primers. Assay used: immunoSEQ multiplex PCR; TCRdb lists only in-frame clones, some missing. The table lists 110,000 or so clones, about four fifths of them singletons. The material sequenced was PBMCs. The source of these receptors is a woman aged 18-30 years in good health and CMV-seronegative.

This clone was detected once. The chain links TRBV27 to TRBJ1-2; 9 positions match TRBD1. Unmatched junction bases numbered 8, after V lost 3 bases and J lost 6 bases. The CDR3 runs 15 residues. CDR1 MNHEY and CDR2 SMNVEV come from the germline V gene (reference sequence). CDR3 in DNA: TGTGCCAGCAGTTTCACTGTCGGACAGGGGAATGGCTACACCTTC. Amino acid sequence: CASSFTVGQGNGYTF.

V is TRBV5-1 and J is TRBJ2-3, with 9 bases fitting TRBD2. CDR1 SGHRS and CDR2 YFSETQ come from the germline V gene. The CDR3 runs to 16 residues. After removal of 0 bases from V and 6 bases from J, the junction contained 8 bases not matched to a gene. The CDR3 sequence is CASSLDRLAGTDTQYF. The CDR3 nucleotides read TGCGCCAGCAGCTTGGATCGCCTAGCGGGGACGGATACGCAGTATTTT.

The chain's CDR3 is CASAGVGHGYTF. As DNA, the CDR3 is TGTGCCAGCGCGGGGGTGGGCCATGGCTACACCTTC. The chain is built from TRBV6-1 and TRBJ1-2; possibly TRBD1 for D (5 bases). Trimming removed 8 bases from V and 6 bases from J, with 13 bases in between. The V gene's germline CDR1 is MNHNS and CDR2 SASEGT. The CDR3 runs to 12 residues.

About this clone: This CDR3 is also generated by other DNA sequences in the sample. This chain uses TRBV18 with TRBJ1-1; D possibly corresponds to TRBD1 (5 bases). The CDR3 length is 13 residues. Looked up from germline, CDR1 is KGHSH and CDR2 is LQKENI. Trimming stripped 4 bases from V and 1 base from J, with 7 bases between. CDR3 protein: CASSLDRNTEAFF. CDR3 nucleotide sequence: TGTGCCAGCTCACTCGACAGGAACACTGAAGCTTTCTTT.

The rearrangement joins TRBV6-5 to TRBJ1-5; 7 positions match TRBD1. Losses at the gene ends were 7 bases for V and 3 bases for J; bases not matched to a gene: 9. This CDR3 has 15 amino acids. Looked up from germline, CDR1 is MNHEY and CDR2 is SVGAGI. The CDR3 reads CASTPDRASNQPQHF. CDR3 bases: TGTGCCAGCACCCCTGACAGGGCCTCCAATCAGCCCCAGCATTTT.

The chain employs TRBV7-2 and TRBJ2-3; D is possibly TRBD1 (5 bases). V lost 5 bases and J 0 bases, leaving 6 bases between the germline ends. This CDR3 region has 13 residues. CDR1 is SGHTA, CDR2 FQGNSA, per germline. This CDR3 is CASSGASTDTQYF. The CDR3 nucleotides are TGTGCCAGCAGCGGGGCTAGCACAGATACGCAGTATTTT. The full variable domain, rest sourced from reference TRBV7-2 and TRBJ2-3, is GAGVSQSPSNKVTEKGKDVELRCDPISGHTALYWYRQSLGQGLEFLIYFQGNSAPDKSGLPSDRFSAERTGGSVSTLTIQRTQQEDSAVYLCASSGASTDTQYFGPGTRLTVL.

This clone was seen more than once but under ten times. The chain combines TRBV10-2 with TRBJ1-1, with D possibly TRBD1 on 6 matching bases. V was clipped by 10 bases and J by 6 bases, with 18 bases between them. This CDR3 spans 13 amino acids. Germline CDR1 WSHSY, CDR2 SAAADI. The CDR3 nucleotides read TGCGCCATCACGACAGGTTCGAGCTCTGAAGCTTTCTTT. Protein: CAITTGSSSEAFF.

The chain links TRBV2 to TRBJ2-5; D is perhaps TRBD2 (6 bases). Looked up from germline, CDR1 is SNHLY and CDR2 is FYNNEI. V was clipped by 2 bases and J by 5 bases, with 12 bases between them. This CDR3 comprises 14 residues. DNA for the CDR3: TGTGCCAGCAGTGAAAACAGCGGGCCGGAGACCCAGTACTTC. It specifies CASSENSGPETQYF.

This clone was observed a single time. This rearrangement joins TRBV11-1 to TRBJ2-7; 7 bases are shared with TRBD1. The CDR3 runs 14 residues. CDR1 is SGHAT and CDR2 is FQDESV in the germline V gene (reference sequence). With V trimmed by 3 bases and J by 1 base, 3 bases remained unmatched. CDR3 DNA: TGTGCCAGCAGCTTTCGGGACAGTTCCTACGAGCAGTACTTC. It specifies CASSFRDSSYEQYF.

This chain links TRBV7-9 with TRBJ1-4; 12 bases align to TRBD1. The CDR3 is 16 residues long. Looked up from germline, CDR1 is SEHNR and CDR2 is FQNEAQ (reference sequence). The junction had 11 bases not matched to a gene; V was cut back by 7 bases and J by 8 bases. CDR3 sequence reads: CASTQGGTGGIEKLFF. In DNA form, the CDR3 reads TGTGCCAGCACCCAGGGGGGGACAGGGGGCATAGAAAAACTGTTTTTT.

V gene TRBV7-2 combines with J gene TRBJ2-7; D is uncertain. Trimming cost V 2 bases and J 3 bases, with 2 bases left between them. The CDR3 runs to 11 residues. The germline gives CDR1 SGHTA, CDR2 FQGNSA. CDR3: CASSLRYEQYF. In DNA, the CDR3 is TGTGCCAGCAGCTTACGCTACGAGCAGTACTTC.

The chain combines TRBV19 with TRBJ1-4; the D gene is possibly TRBD1 (5 bases). The length of the CDR3 is 15 residues. The germline gives CDR1 LNHDA, CDR2 SQIVND (reference sequence). The V and J ends lost 5 bases and 8 bases respectively, with 18 bases between them. DNA for the CDR3: TGTGCCAGTAGTCCAAGGGGCTCTCGATACGAAAAACTGTTTTTT. This sequence encodes CASSPRGSRYEKLFF. The whole variable domain, remainder taken from reference TRBV19 and TRBJ1-4, is DGGITQSPKYLFRKEGQNVTLSCEQNLNHDAMYWYRQDPGQGLRLIYYSQIVNDFQKGDIAEGYSVSREKKESFPLTVTSAQKNPTAFYLCASSPRGSRYEKLFFGSGTQLSVL.

DNA for the CDR3: TGCGCCAGCAGCCACGACCGGGACTATGGCTACACCTTC. It is translated as CASSHDRDYGYTF. The chain recombines TRBV4-1 with TRBJ1-2; D is ambiguous. V was shortened by 3 bases and J by 3 bases, with 8 bases between the two germline ends. The CDR3 loop spans 13 amino acids. The germline V gene encodes CDR1 MGHRA and CDR2 YSYEKL.

The sample holds a few counts of this clone. At one end, the junction sequence differs from germline, possibly due to a read error. The chain carries TRBV10-2 and TRBJ1-5; D ambiguous. This CDR3 has 14 residues. Germline loops: CDR1 WSHSY, CDR2 SAAADI. The DNA for the CDR3 is TGCGCCAGCACTCAAGGAGGAGGTTATCAACCCCAGCATTTT. The encoded protein is CASTQGGGYQPQHF.

This clone was seen a handful of times. This chain joins TRBV7-2 and TRBJ1-3; tentative D call: TRBD1 (6 bases). With 8 bases removed from V and 0 bases from J, the gap between germline ends came to 23 bases. CDR3 length equals 18 residues. Germline V gene lookup returns CDR1 SGHTA and CDR2 FQGNSA. Here the CDR3 reads CASPFTGTTSTSGNTIYF. The CDR3 DNA is TGTGCCAGCCCCTTCACCGGGACAACCAGCACCTCTGGAAACACCATATATTTT.

The table lists this clone with a few counts. The CDR3 DNA is TGCGCCAGCAGCCTGGGGGGACAGGACAATGAAAAACTGTTTTTT. This encodes CASSLGGQDNEKLFF. The chain joins TRBV5-1 to TRBJ1-4; 8 bases match TRBD1. Per the germline V gene, CDR1 is SGHRS and CDR2 is YFSETQ. With 4 bases clipped from V and 5 bases from J, the junction kept 7 bases outside the gene matches. The CDR3 runs 15 residues.

This chain joins TRBV4-3 and TRBJ1-2, with D possibly TRBD1 on 6 matching bases. Trimming removed 4 bases from V and 6 bases from J, with 18 bases in between. Germline-derived CDR1 and CDR2 are LGHNA and YSLEER. The CDR3 sequence is 15 residues long. DNA of the CDR3: TGCGCCAGCAGCCCCGAGCCTCTAGGGGGAGATGGCTACACCTTC. This encodes CASSPEPLGGDGYTF.

The rearrangement joins TRBV14 to TRBJ2-4; D may be TRBD1 (5 bases). Trimming left V 0 bases short and J 0 bases short, with 12 bases between. From germline, CDR1 is SGHDN and CDR2 FVKESK. CDR3 length: 17 amino acids. Here the CDR3 reads CASSQDQGILAKNIQYF. For the CDR3, the DNA is TGTGCCAGCAGCCAAGATCAGGGAATACTAGCCAAAAACATTCAGTACTTC.

This chain connects TRBV4-1 to TRBJ2-7; possibly TRBD2 for D (6 bases). With 4 bases removed from V and 5 bases from J, the gap between germline ends came to 12 bases. Germline-derived CDR1 and CDR2 are MGHRA and YSYEKL. The CDR3 is 13 amino acids. As DNA, the CDR3 is TGCGCCAGCAGCCCCCTCCTAGCGCACGAGCAGTACTTC. The encoded protein is CASSPLLAHEQYF.

This clone was counted a few times. The V call is TRBV10-1, the J call TRBJ2-1, with D perhaps matching TRBD2 (6 bases). This CDR3 is built from 15 residues. Germline values: CDR1 WNHNN, CDR2 SYGVQD (reference sequence). V was pared by 0 bases and J by 6 bases, with 12 bases between. For the CDR3, the DNA is TGCGCCAGCAGTGAGTCCCGCGGGAATGTCAATGAGCAGTTCTTC. Protein product: CASSESRGNVNEQFF.

This clone was detected a few times. The chain combines TRBV5-1 with TRBJ1-4, with D possibly being TRBD1 (6 bases). V lost 7 bases, J lost 7 bases, and 20 bases lay in between. Per the germline V gene, CDR1 is SGHRS and CDR2 is YFSETQ. The CDR3 totals 15 residues. CDR3 DNA: TGCGCCAGCGCCCCAACAGGGACGGAGTTTGAAAAACTGTTTTTT. Translation: CASAPTGTEFEKLFF.

This chain joins TRBV6-5 and TRBJ1-1; 7 bases match TRBD1. The CDR3 totals 13 residues. Germline V gives CDR1 MNHEY, CDR2 SVGAGI. Losses at the gene ends were 6 bases for V and 6 bases for J; bases not matched to a gene: 7. The CDR3 DNA reads TGTGCCAGCAGAGATCCTACAGGGGCTGAAGCTTTCTTT. It translates to CASRDPTGAEAFF.

The V and J genes are TRBV2 and TRBJ1-4; a weak D match, TRBD1 (5 bases). Trimming took 4 bases from V and 8 from J, leaving 17 bases between them. CDR1 is SNHLY, CDR2 FYNNEI, per germline. The CDR3 runs to 15 residues. The DNA for the CDR3 is TGTGCCAGCAGTGTCTCGGACAAAAGGGGAGAAAAACTGTTTTTT. Translated: CASSVSDKRGEKLFF. Filled out from reference TRBV2 and TRBJ1-4, the complete variable domain reads EPEVTQTPSHQVTQMGQEVILRCVPISNHLYFYWYRQILGQKVEFLVSFYNNEISEKSEIFDDQFSVERPDGSNFTLKIRSTKLEDSAMYFCASSVSDKRGEKLFFGSGTQLSVL.

The V and J genes are TRBV6-5 and TRBJ2-6; D unclear. This CDR3 region has 15 residues. V was clipped by 6 bases and J by 0 bases, with 9 bases between them. Germline CDR1 reads MNHEY; CDR2 reads SVGAGI. DNA for the CDR3: TGTGCCAGCAGCCCTACAGCCTCTGGGGCCAACGTCCTGACTTTC. Residues: CASSPTASGANVLTF.

This clone was counted a single time. The V call is TRBV10-3, the J call TRBJ2-5; TRBD1 matches 7 bases. The germline V gene has CDR1 ENHRY and CDR2 SYGVKD. The CDR3 spans 14 residues. V was clipped by 8 bases and J by 2 bases; unmatched bases: 8. The CDR3 DNA reads as TGTGCCATCGGGTCTTCAGGGGGACAAGAGACCCAGTACTTC. It specifies CAIGSSGGQETQYF.

The DNA for the CDR3 is TGTGCCAGCAGTGCCCCGGAGAGCTCCTACAATGAGCAGTTCTTC. It yields the protein CASSAPESSYNEQFF. This chain uses TRBV6-5 with TRBJ2-1; D gene unclear. The CDR3 totals 15 residues. The V end was cut by 5 bases, the J end by 0 bases, with 11 bases between. The germline CDR1 and CDR2 sequences are MNHEY and SVGAGI.

The chain links TRBV27 to TRBJ2-4; 7 bases agree with TRBD1. CDR3 length equals 16 residues. Trimming cost V 2 bases and J 0 bases; bases outside gene matches: 4. Looked up from germline, CDR1 is MNHEY and CDR2 is SMNVEV (reference sequence). This chain's CDR3 is CASSLSQGVAKNIQYF. The CDR3 coding sequence is TGTGCCAGCAGTTTAAGTCAGGGGGTAGCCAAAAACATTCAGTACTTC.

This rearrangement joins TRBV2 to TRBJ2-1, with TRBD1 matching over 8 bases. The CDR3 is 14 amino acids. V trimming: 7 bases; J trimming: 8 bases; junction bases outside the gene matches: 10. CDR1 SNHLY and CDR2 FYNNEI come from the germline V gene. In nucleotides, the CDR3 is TGTGCCAGCAACGACGGACAGGGTAGGGATGAGCAGTTCTTC. This translates into CASNDGQGRDEQFF.